These 30 T cell receptor beta chains were sequenced from one sample in a study of blood T cells in healthy people across ages. Together with a sample-barcoded 5' primer, a J-beta primer mix was included in a second PCR lasting about 7 to 11 cycles. TCRdb re-called the 5' RACE reads with MiXCR, one entry per CDR3 protein. Of almost 800,000 distinct CDR3 sequences listed, 55% to 70% are singletons. Sample: blood. The source is a man aged 25 to 40 in good health.

V and J are TRBV29-1 and TRBJ1-1, with a weak D call TRBD1 (5 bases). The CDR3 consists of 15 residues. V was pared by 8 bases and J by 5 bases, with 24 bases between. The germline V gene encodes CDR1 SQVTM and CDR2 ANQGSEA. CDR3 DNA: TGCAGCCTTCAAACACGGGCGGGGGTCGGGACTGAAGCTTTCTTT. Translated: CSLQTRAGVGTEAFF.

The chain employs TRBV3-1 and TRBJ2-5; D perhaps matches TRBD2 (7 bases). CDR1 and CDR2 (germline): LGHDT, YNNKEL (reference sequence). The CDR3 is made up of 16 amino acids. V shed 4 bases and J shed 0 bases, with 15 bases lying between them. The CDR3 region has the DNA TGTGCCAGCAGCCCCGATGGGGGGGCAGACCAAGAGACCCAGTACTTC. Translation: CASSPDGGADQETQYF.

In its sample, this clonotype was seen a few times. V gene TRBV12-5 combines with J gene TRBJ1-2; the D gene is possibly TRBD1 (6 bases). Germline CDR1 LGHNT, CDR2 FRNRAP. The CDR3 runs to 12 residues. V shed 7 bases and J shed 8 bases, with 14 bases lying between them. The CDR3 DNA is TGTGCTAGTGCGGACAGTTGGGAAGGCTACACCTTC. Residues: CASADSWEGYTF.

V and J are TRBV4-1 and TRBJ2-1; D might be TRBD2 (6 bases). Germline V CDR1 and CDR2: MGHRA, YSYEKL. The CDR3 runs to 15 residues. With 1 base removed from V and 10 bases from J, the gap between germline ends came to 17 bases. CDR3 DNA sequence: TGCGCCAGCAGCCAAGTTCGATTAGCCCGGGAGGAGCAGTTCTTC. Protein: CASSQVRLAREEQFF.

Only a few counts were recorded for this clonotype. This CDR3 is CASSRESHEQFF. The CDR3 coding sequence is TGTGCCAGCAGCCGGGAGTCCCATGAGCAGTTCTTC. The chain couples TRBV12-3 or TRBV12-4 to TRBJ2-1; possibly TRBD2 for D (6 bases). This CDR3 has 12 amino acids. Trimming shortened V by 6 bases and J by 8 bases, and 11 bases separated the two germline ends.

This clonotype has just a few counts. This chain connects TRBV20-1 to TRBJ2-5; D ambiguous. CDR1 and CDR2 (germline): DFQATT, SNEGSKA (reference sequence). The CDR3 covers 15 residues. V lost 6 bases, J lost 5 bases, and 22 bases lay in between. The DNA for the CDR3 is TGCAGTGCCATAGAGACGGGCCATTTCCCGGAGACCCAGTACTTC. Amino acid sequence: CSAIETGHFPETQYF.

This chain uses TRBV19 with TRBJ2-5; D remains unclear. The germline V gene has CDR1 LNHDA and CDR2 SQIVND (reference sequence). V shed 5 bases and J shed 11 bases, with 21 bases lying between them. The CDR3 runs to 14 residues. This chain's CDR3 is CASSGQVNHNEQYF. CDR3 nucleotides: TGTGCCAGTAGTGGGCAGGTCAATCACAATGAGCAGTACTTC.

V gene TRBV7-9 combines with J gene TRBJ2-7; D remains unclear. Germline V lookup: CDR1 SEHNR, CDR2 FQNEAQ (reference sequence). There are 12 residues in the CDR3. The V end was cut by 2 bases, the J end by 4 bases, with 6 bases between. CDR3 nucleotides: TGTGCCAGCAGCTTAAACTTTTACGAGCAGTACTTC. It yields the protein CASSLNFYEQYF. Looking up the rest from reference TRBV7-9 and TRBJ2-7 gives the full variable domain: DTGVSQNPRHKITKRGQNVTFRCDPISEHNRLYWYRQTLGQGPEFLTYFQNEAQLEKSRLLSDRFSAERPKGSFSTLEIQRTEQGDSAMYLCASSLNFYEQYFGPGTRLTVT.

This chain uses TRBV9 with TRBJ2-4; 9 nucleotides match TRBD2. Germline V gene sequence: CDR1 SGDLS, CDR2 YYNGEE. Trimming took 3 bases from V and 0 from J; bases not matched to a gene: 7. The CDR3 length is 17 residues. This chain's CDR3 is CASSAPTSGLAKNIQYF. CDR3 nucleotide sequence: TGTGCCAGCAGCGCACCAACTAGCGGGTTAGCCAAAAACATTCAGTACTTC.

The chain combines TRBV20-1 with TRBJ2-4, with 8 bases that match TRBD1. The CDR3 loop spans 13 amino acids. Germline CDR1 and CDR2: DFQATT and SNEGSKA (reference sequence). DNA of the CDR3: TGCAGCGCTCTGACAGGGGAGGAGAACATTCAGTACTTC. It translates to CSALTGEENIQYF.

The sample holds a few counts of this clonotype. A much larger clone differs by one base, so this may be a read error. The gene calls are TRBV7-2 and TRBJ2-5; TRBD1 might be the D (5 bases). Trimming pared 5 bases from V and 5 bases from J, leaving 12 bases between. The germline CDR1 and CDR2 sequences are SGHTA and FQGNSA. The CDR3 spans 13 residues. For the CDR3, the DNA is TGTGCCAGCAGCGTAGTCTACAGGGAGACCCAGTACTTC. Encoded protein: CASSVVYRETQYF.

The rearrangement links TRBV6-6 to TRBJ1-2, with D unclear. The length of the CDR3 is 11 residues. The V and J ends lost 8 bases and 5 bases respectively, with 9 bases between them. CDR1 and CDR2 (germline): MNHNY, SVGAGI (reference sequence). This CDR3 reads CASGDRYGYTF. The CDR3 coding sequence is TGTGCCAGCGGGGATAGGTATGGCTACACCTTC.

J is TRBJ2-3 and V is TRBV18, with D possibly matching TRBD1 (7 bases). Trimming left V 2 bases short and J 0 bases short, with 15 bases between. The CDR3 consists of 17 residues. The germline V gene has CDR1 KGHSH and CDR2 LQKENI. This CDR3 is CASSPYSTGTSTDTQYF. CDR3 in DNA: TGTGCCAGCTCACCATATTCGACAGGGACTAGCACAGATACGCAGTATTTT.

This clonotype was seen repeatedly, ten times or more. The J gene is TRBJ2-3, the V gene TRBV7-2; possible D gene TRBD2, 6 bases. The CDR3 has 15 residues. CDR1 is SGHTA and CDR2 is FQGNSA in the germline V gene. Trimming stripped 2 bases from V and 2 bases from J, with 11 bases between. This CDR3 reads CASSLPGDFTDTQYF. The CDR3 DNA reads TGTGCCAGCAGCTTACCGGGGGACTTCACAGATACGCAGTATTTT. Based on the CDR3 plus reference TRBV7-2 and TRBJ2-3, the full variable domain is GAGVSQSPSNKVTEKGKDVELRCDPISGHTALYWYRQSLGQGLEFLIYFQGNSAPDKSGLPSDRFSAERTGGSVSTLTIQRTQQEDSAVYLCASSLPGDFTDTQYFGPGTRLTVL.

This clonotype appeared a few times. The chain has TRBV29-1 and TRBJ2-7; D remains unclear. The CDR3 is 14 amino acids. Germline V CDR1 and CDR2: SQVTM, ANQGSEA. The V end lost 4 bases, the J end lost 5 bases, and 18 bases lay between the germline ends. The CDR3 DNA follows: TGCAGCGTTGTGGGGTCCTGGTCCGCTCACGAGCAGTACTTC. Translation: CSVVGSWSAHEQYF.

In this sample, this clonotype turned up a few times. J is TRBJ2-1 and V is TRBV20-1; D ambiguous. Germline V gene data show CDR1 as DFQATT and CDR2 as SNEGSKA (reference sequence). The CDR3 is 12 residues long. V was cut by 3 bases and J by 5 bases, with 8 bases left in between. In nucleotides, the CDR3 is TGCAGTGCTAGCGGCGGACACAATGAGCAGTTCTTC. This translates into CSASGGHNEQFF.

This clonotype has more than one count but fewer than ten. The CDR3 DNA reads TGCAGCGGTAGCGGAGTAAGGAAAACCCAGTACTTC. Translation: CSGSGVRKTQYF. The V gene is TRBV29-1, the J gene TRBJ2-5; weak D call: TRBD2 (6 bases). This CDR3 has 12 amino acids. Germline CDR1 and CDR2: SQVTM and ANQGSEA. Trimming stripped 7 bases from V and 8 bases from J, with 17 bases between.

V gene TRBV7-2 combines with J gene TRBJ1-2, with 8 nucleotides matching TRBD1. There are 15 residues in the CDR3. With V trimmed by 1 base and J by 7 bases, 8 bases remained unmatched. CDR1 SGHTA and CDR2 FQGNSA come from the germline V gene. The CDR3 protein is CASSLEGRGQRGYTF. CDR3 coding DNA: TGTGCCAGCAGCTTAGAGGGCAGGGGGCAACGTGGCTACACCTTC.

This clonotype appeared once. The V call is TRBV4-1, the J call TRBJ2-4; D may be TRBD1 (5 bases). The assigned J gene may be wrong: the sequence end matches TRBJ2-7 better. This CDR3 is built from 13 residues. Germline lookup yields CDR1 MGHRA and CDR2 YSYEKL. The CDR3 bases are TGCGCCAGCAGCCAAGATCAGGGCTGCGAGCAGTACTTC. Translating gives CASSQDQGCEQYF.

The genes are TRBV28 and TRBJ2-7, with D perhaps being TRBD1 or TRBD2 (7 bases each). This CDR3 comprises 15 residues. Trimming removed 4 bases from V and 5 bases from J, with 18 bases in between. Germline CDR1 MDHEN, CDR2 SYDVKM. The CDR3 sequence: CASSSYLGGGDEQYF. In DNA form, the CDR3 reads TGTGCCAGCAGTTCATATTTGGGAGGGGGCGACGAGCAGTACTTC. Drawing the rest from reference TRBV28 and TRBJ2-7, the complete variable domain is DVKVTQSSRYLVKRTGEKVFLECVQDMDHENMFWYRQDPGLGLRLIYFSYDVKMKEKGDIPEGYSVSREKKERFSLILESASTNQTSMYLCASSSYLGGGDEQYFGPGTRLTVT.

The chain links TRBV5-6 to TRBJ1-4; 11 bases fit TRBD1. Per germline, CDR1 SGHDT and CDR2 YYEEEE. The CDR3 runs 16 residues. Trimming took 4 bases from V and 2 from J; bases not matched to a gene: 4. The CDR3 nucleotides are TGTGCCAGCAGCCCGGACAGGGGGCTTACTAATGAAAAACTGTTTTTT. Residues: CASSPDRGLTNEKLFF.

The gene calls are TRBV19 and TRBJ2-6; D perhaps matches TRBD1 (6 bases). The CDR3 loop spans 17 amino acids. Trimming pared 7 bases from V and 0 bases from J, leaving 16 bases between. Germline lookup yields CDR1 LNHDA and CDR2 SQIVND (reference sequence). CDR3 DNA sequence: TGTGCCAGTATGCATACACCACAGGGCTCTGGGGCCAACGTCCTGACTTTC. This encodes CASMHTPQGSGANVLTF.

The CDR3 here is CASSQETGASYNEQFF. In DNA, the CDR3 is TGCGCCAGCAGCCAAGAAACAGGGGCGTCCTACAATGAGCAGTTCTTC. V and J are TRBV4-1 and TRBJ2-1; 7 bases align to TRBD1. V gave up 0 bases and J gave up 1 base; unmatched junction bases: 3. Germline V lookup: CDR1 MGHRA, CDR2 YSYEKL. The CDR3 has 16 amino acids.

The gene calls are TRBV5-1 and TRBJ2-3; D perhaps matches TRBD2 (5 bases). This CDR3 has 13 amino acids. Trimming removed 3 bases at V and 5 bases at J, with 10 bases between. The germline gives CDR1 SGHRS, CDR2 YFSETQ. The CDR3, as DNA: TGCGCCAGCAGCTGGCGTCGGGGAGATACGCAGTATTTT. Translation: CASSWRRGDTQYF.

V and J are TRBV10-3 and TRBJ2-5; 9 bases fit TRBD1. The V gene end was trimmed by 0 bases and the J gene end by 11 bases; junction bases not matched to a gene: 10. Per germline, CDR1 ENHRY and CDR2 SYGVKD. The CDR3 is 15 amino acids. CDR3 in amino acids: CAISESTGGNWGQYF. CDR3 coding DNA: TGTGCCATCAGTGAGTCGACAGGGGGAAACTGGGGGCAGTACTTC.

This clonotype was counted between two and nine times. The rearrangement links TRBV29-1 to TRBJ1-2, with 9 bases lining up with TRBD1. V was clipped by 2 bases and J by 7 bases; unmatched bases: 8. This CDR3 comprises 14 residues. Germline CDR1 is SQVTM and CDR2 is ANQGSEA. CDR3 sequence: CSVERTGQGRGYTF. The CDR3 DNA follows: TGCAGCGTTGAAAGAACGGGACAGGGACGTGGCTACACCTTC.

The CDR3 bases are TGTGCCAGCGGATCTGGGACAGGGGGTGACTATGGCTACACCTTC. Encoded protein: CASGSGTGGDYGYTF. V and J are TRBV28 and TRBJ1-2; 11 bases match TRBD1. J was trimmed by 3 bases and V by 8 bases; bases with no gene match: 8. Germline-derived CDR1 and CDR2 are MDHEN and SYDVKM. CDR3 length: 15 residues.

This clonotype was detected only a few times. The V and J genes are TRBV7-2 and TRBJ1-2; D gene unclear. The CDR3 runs 13 residues. Trimming removed 5 bases at V and 4 bases at J, with 11 bases between. Germline V gene sequence: CDR1 SGHTA, CDR2 FQGNSA. CDR3 loop: CASSRTATYGYTF. CDR3 bases: TGTGCCAGCAGCCGGACGGCTACCTATGGCTACACCTTC. The variable domain in full, completed from reference TRBV7-2 and TRBJ1-2, reads GAGVSQSPSNKVTEKGKDVELRCDPISGHTALYWYRQSLGQGLEFLIYFQGNSAPDKSGLPSDRFSAERTGGSVSTLTIQRTQQEDSAVYLCASSRTATYGYTFGSGTRLTVV.

The chain joins TRBV6-5 to TRBJ2-3, with D hard to call. The ends were cut back, 7 bases at V and 1 base at J, with 12 bases in the middle. Germline V lookup: CDR1 MNHEY, CDR2 SVGAGI. The CDR3 runs 14 residues. The CDR3 is CASTKTQGTDTQYF. The CDR3 bases are TGTGCCAGCACCAAGACGCAGGGCACAGATACGCAGTATTTT.

This clonotype was found a few times. This chain connects TRBV7-2 to TRBJ2-5; no firm D call. The length of the CDR3 is 13 residues. V was pared by 1 base and J by 2 bases, with 5 bases between. The V gene's germline CDR1 is SGHTA and CDR2 FQGNSA. CDR3 bases: TGTGCCAGCAGCTTAGAGTGGCAAGAGACCCAGTACTTC. Encoded protein: CASSLEWQETQYF. The full variable domain, completed using reference TRBV7-2 and TRBJ2-5, is GAGVSQSPSNKVTEKGKDVELRCDPISGHTALYWYRQSLGQGLEFLIYFQGNSAPDKSGLPSDRFSAERTGGSVSTLTIQRTQQEDSAVYLCASSLEWQETQYFGPGTRLLVL.